Sequencing of this TCR beta chain was carried out in a study of blood T cell repertoires in COVID-19 (TCRdb year 2020). Looking at the study overall: Collaborator samples came from the United States, Italy and Spain and covered acute and convalescent phases of COVID-19. The material from the prospective study consisted of cDNA or gDNA derived from T cells, B-cell-depleted T cells, or PBMCs. The dataset comprised deeply sampled blood TCRbeta repertoires from subjects exposed to, actively infected with, or recovered from COVID-19. A freely available public database, intended as a resource for researchers studying the immune response to SARS-CoV-2, is where the repertoires were released. The samples were drawn from the first 160 participants of the ongoing ImmuneRACE study and from 1,254 subjects provided by 6 global collaborators. Nearly every sample came with metadata listing a de-identified subject ID, COVID-19 status, age in years and sex. Where available, HLA class I and class II types were taken from metadata supplied by the sample provider and were not determined by assay-based typing.

TCRbeta CDR3 regions were amplified from genomic DNA by means of the immunoSEQ Assay, a bias-controlled multiplex PCR. The source study handled its data this way. The number of nucleated cells in each sample was estimated by amplification of reference gene primers within the assay. To quantify the absolute abundance of each unique TCRbeta CDR3 rearrangement, sequence reads were collapsed and filtered. For each sample, productive Simpson clonality was calculated as the square root of Simpson's diversity index across productive rearrangements. TCRdb stores this immuneACCESS table with in-frame sequences only. Part of the clones is absent; in the studies checked, under half of the shortfall reflects unresolved V genes, and no reason is known for the rest. V and J calls plus clone size are reproduced from that table; the DNA served to infer D and trimming. The sample has about 150,000 clones on record, 79% of them singletons. The ten top clones hold approximately 8.6% of the sample.

Whole blood was collected in K2EDTA tubes by collaborating institutions according to the institutions' own protocols. Collaborator samples were shipped for TCRbeta analysis as frozen whole blood, isolated PBMCs, or DNA extracted from either sample type. Study-level results and caveats: How much clinical and demographic metadata was included differed by source and by participant, and the metadata was provided uncurated.

Here V drops 1 base and J drops 8 bases, and the junction holds 9 bases not matched to any gene. CDR1 is given as KGHSH and CDR2 as LQKENI, both from the germline V gene. The CDR3 runs 15 residues from the cysteine to the phenylalanine. The retained sequence is limited to the CDR3, 45 bases, with the frame set at the first base. In regard to this clone: No antigen is known for it. No much larger clone is present one base from it, and per-base qualities are unavailable.

This TCR was sampled from a man aged 45-65 years with active or convalescent COVID-19. The receptor chain draws on TRBV18 and TRBJ1-2; 8 middle bases align to TRBD1. The sample consisted of peripheral blood. CDR3 loop: CASSPRTGPDNGYTF. The bases are TGTGCCAGCTCACCACGGACAGGGCCGGATAACGGCTACACCTTC.